The 18 T cell receptor beta chains presented below share a single source sample, sequenced in a study of T cells in Graves' hyperthyroidism and ophthalmopathy. What was amplified from RNA transcripts were TCR beta CDR3 regions. An initial round of RT-PCR targeting the TCR CDR3 relied on the HTBI primer set. One entry per CDR3 protein results from TCRdb running MiXCR on the multiplex PCR reads. The sample lists about 270,000 distinct CDR3 sequences; 24% were seen once. Sequenced material: blood. The receptors were gathered from a woman aged 40 to 50 with Graves' ophthalmopathy.

The chain is built from TRBV11-3 and TRBJ2-2; tentatively, D is TRBD1 or TRBD2 (6 bases each). CDR1 and CDR2 from the germline V gene are SGHNT and YENEEA. The CDR3 contains 14 residues. V was clipped by 5 bases and J by 7 bases, with 14 bases between them. CDR3 nucleotide sequence: TGTGCCAGCAGCCCCCGGGGGCGGAACGGGGAGCTGTTTTTT. It codes for CASSPRGRNGELFF.

A remark on this clonotype: One end of the junction fails to match germline, which may point to a read error. The V gene is TRBV7-9, the J gene TRBJ2-5, with no clear D. Germline assignment: CDR1 SEHNR and CDR2 FQNEAQ (reference sequence). This CDR3 has 15 amino acids. This chain's CDR3 is CASSQDGSFQETQYF. The CDR3 region has the DNA TGCGCCAGCAGCCAAGACGGCAGCTTCCAAGAGACCCAGTACTTC.

This clonotype was seen ten or more times. V is TRBV29-1 and J is TRBJ1-2; D is unresolved. Trimming removed 4 bases at V and 9 bases at J, with 9 bases between. The CDR3 extends over 10 amino acids. The germline V gene encodes CDR1 SQVTM and CDR2 ANQGSEA. Written as DNA, the CDR3 is TGCAGCGTTGTTCCGGGGAGCTACACCTTC. Its translation is CSVVPGSYTF.

This clonotype was recorded at least ten times. The chain recombines TRBV28 with TRBJ2-5; a weak D match, TRBD1 (6 bases). V was pared by 5 bases and J by 6 bases, with 19 bases between. The CDR3 runs 15 residues. Germline lookup yields CDR1 MDHEN and CDR2 SYDVKM. The DNA for the CDR3 is TGTGCCAGCAGTCCCCACCACAGGGAGAGCAAGACCCAGTACTTC. It specifies CASSPHHRESKTQYF.

This clonotype has a count of ten or more. The chain combines TRBV28 with TRBJ1-2, with a tentative D call TRBD1 (5 bases). This CDR3 is built from 13 residues. Germline V CDR1 and CDR2: MDHEN, SYDVKM. V was pared by 7 bases and J by 2 bases, with 11 bases between. This CDR3 reads CASKAGSNYGYTF. The CDR3 DNA sequence: TGTGCCAGCAAAGCAGGGAGCAACTATGGCTACACCTTC.

The table lists this clonotype with many counts. This sequence joins TRBV28 and TRBJ2-7; D remains ambiguous. The CDR3 runs 17 residues. In germline, CDR1 is MDHEN, CDR2 SYDVKM. V lost 6 bases and J 1 base, leaving 22 bases between the germline ends. The CDR3 sequence is CASSPPVVGAGSYEQYF. The CDR3 DNA reads TGTGCCAGCAGCCCTCCGGTGGTGGGCGCCGGGTCCTACGAGCAGTACTTC.

This clonotype has more than one count but fewer than ten. The chain combines TRBV28 with TRBJ2-2; 7 nucleotides line up with TRBD2. CDR1 MDHEN and CDR2 SYDVKM come from the germline V gene. After removal of 3 bases from V and 2 bases from J, the junction contained 15 bases not matched to a gene. CDR3 length: 19 amino acids. The chain's CDR3 is CASSFLGGSATRNTGELFF. CDR3 coding DNA: TGTGCCAGCAGTTTTCTCGGCGGGAGCGCTACGAGAAACACCGGGGAGCTGTTTTTT.

In this sample, this clonotype turned up many times. The rearrangement joins TRBV7-9 to TRBJ2-2; the D call may be TRBD1 or TRBD2 (5 bases each). This CDR3 region has 14 residues. CDR1 and CDR2 (germline): SEHNR, FQNEAQ (reference sequence). V was clipped by 0 bases and J by 6 bases, with 8 bases between them. CDR3 nucleotides: TGTGCCAGCAGCTTAGCGGGGGACCCCGGGGAGCTGTTTTTT. It encodes CASSLAGDPGELFF.

There are many counts of this clonotype. This chain links TRBV15 with TRBJ2-2; D is ambiguous. Germline lookup yields CDR1 LNHNV and CDR2 YYDKDF (reference sequence). Trimming cost V 1 base and J 6 bases, with 12 bases left between them. The CDR3 consists of 15 residues. The CDR3 loop reads CATSRVWGQAGELFF. DNA of the CDR3: TGTGCCACCAGCAGAGTTTGGGGTCAGGCCGGGGAGCTGTTTTTT.

With regard to this clonotype: Given a much more abundant clone one base away, this may be a read error. The chain uses TRBV6-5 and TRBJ2-7; 14 positions agree with TRBD2. The CDR3 has 14 amino acids. Germline V gives CDR1 MNHEY, CDR2 SVGAGI. Germline trimming cut 4 bases from V and 6 bases from J; bases unmatched to any gene: 2. CDR3 amino acids: CASSSGLAGVEQYF. The DNA for the CDR3 is TGTGCCAGCAGTTCGGGACTAGCGGGAGTCGAGCAGTACTTC.

This clonotype was observed at least ten times. The chain employs TRBV14 and TRBJ2-7, with TRBD1 as a possible D gene (6 bases). The germline V gene encodes CDR1 SGHDN and CDR2 FVKESK. Trimming stripped 8 bases from V and 3 bases from J, with 17 bases between. The CDR3 totals 14 residues. This chain's CDR3 is CASSRDISLYEQYF. CDR3 nucleotide sequence: TGTGCCAGCTCCCGGGACATTTCACTCTACGAGCAGTACTTC.

This clonotype was found many times. This chain connects TRBV4-1 to TRBJ1-1; no clear D gene. The CDR3 loop spans 14 amino acids. V was cut by 4 bases and J by 1 base, with 10 bases left in between. Germline lookup yields CDR1 MGHRA and CDR2 YSYEKL. CDR3 amino acids: CASSPVYTNTEAFF. In nucleotides, the CDR3 is TGCGCCAGCAGCCCGGTATACACGAACACTGAAGCTTTCTTT.

This clonotype was detected many times. The chain combines TRBV6-1 with TRBJ2-5, with 14 bases that match TRBD2. V dropped 2 bases and J dropped 5; count of bases not matched to a gene: 7. The CDR3 loop spans 17 amino acids. CDR1 and CDR2 (germline): MNHNS, SASEGT. CDR3 sequence reads: CASSEFGLAGGLETQYF. DNA of the CDR3: TGTGCCAGCAGTGAATTCGGACTAGCGGGAGGTTTGGAGACCCAGTACTTC.

There are many counts of this clonotype. This rearrangement joins TRBV12-3 or TRBV12-4 to TRBJ1-3; D remains unclear. This CDR3 comprises 15 residues. The V end was cut by 6 bases, the J end by 2 bases, with 14 bases between. The DNA for the CDR3 is TGTGCCAGCAGCTCAGCCGGAAGCCCTGGAAACACCATATATTTT. Translation gives CASSSAGSPGNTIYF.

This clonotype was observed at least ten times. The genes are TRBV28 and TRBJ2-7, with 12 bases aligning to TRBD2. Trimming removed 9 bases from V and 6 bases from J; junction bases left unmatched: 18. The CDR3 is made up of 17 amino acids. CDR1 and CDR2 from the germline V gene are MDHEN and SYDVKM. CDR3 in amino acids: CASLGLAGGPDDREQYF. CDR3 in DNA: TGTGCCAGTCTCGGGCTAGCGGGAGGGCCGGATGATCGCGAGCAGTACTTC.

This clonotype occurred many times. A much more abundant neighbour one base away suggests this may be a read error. The rearrangement joins TRBV7-2 to TRBJ2-7; 7 nucleotides line up with TRBD1. Per the germline V gene, CDR1 is SGHTA and CDR2 is FQGNSA. CDR3 length equals 15 residues. As DNA, the CDR3 is TGTGCCAGCGGCTTCAAGACAGGGACCAACTACGAGCAGTACTTC. Translated: CASGFKTGTNYEQYF. Full variable domain (remainder filled in from reference TRBV7-2 and TRBJ2-7): GAGVSQSPSNKVTEKGKDVELRCDPISGHTALYWYRQSLGQGLEFLIYFQGNSAPDKSGLPSDRFSAERTGGSVSTLTIQRTQQEDSAVYLCASGFKTGTNYEQYFGPGTRLTVT.

This clonotype was observed many times. The gene calls are TRBV6-4 and TRBJ2-1; tentative D call: TRBD1 (6 bases). V dropped 5 bases and J dropped 0 bases, with 11 bases sitting between them. Germline-derived CDR1 and CDR2 are MRHNA and SNTAGT. The CDR3 has 15 residues. CDR3 in DNA: TGTGCCAGCAGTCCGGGACACAGCTCCTACAATGAGCAGTTCTTC. This encodes CASSPGHSSYNEQFF.

At least ten counts were recorded for this clonotype. The chain recombines TRBV30 with TRBJ2-7, with no clear D. The CDR3 totals 14 residues. Germline values: CDR1 GTSNPN, CDR2 SVGIG (reference sequence). The germline V and J ends were trimmed by 0 bases and 2 bases, with 11 bases remaining between them. The CDR3 spells CAWSVGFSTYEQYF. As DNA, the CDR3 is TGTGCCTGGAGTGTAGGGTTCTCGACCTACGAGCAGTACTTC. Variable domain in full (rest from reference TRBV30 and TRBJ2-7): SQTIHQWPATLVQPVGSPLSLECTVEGTSNPNLYWYRQAAGRGLQLLFYSVGIGQISSEVPQNLSASRPQDRQFILSSKKLLLSDSGFYLCAWSVGFSTYEQYFGPGTRLTVT.